This TCR beta chain was captured in a study of OX40 agonist ivuxolimab in advanced cancers. This clone came up once. Antigen specificity is unknown. The CDR3 is made up of 13 amino acids. Germline loops: CDR1 WSHSY, CDR2 SAAADI. Trimming removed 0 bases from V and 6 bases from J, with 8 bases in between. It was autoimmune disease history or systemic immunosuppression that excluded patients. Notes on the study in general: Antigens targeted by the expanded peripheral T cells were not determined. The authors also found low normalized T-cell clonal expansion in some nonresponders. At 0.1 to 3.0 mg/kg and by week 6, CD4+ and CD8+ T cells in the blood had expanded clonally.

Data came from immunoSEQ multiplex PCR; TCRdb stores just in-frame clones and leaves some out. The sample carries 30,000 to 35,000 clones, about nine tenths recorded once. The sequence was collected from an adult with an advanced solid tumor such as melanoma, head and neck, liver or kidney cancer. Sequencing was performed on CD4+ or CD8+ T cells sorted from blood, taken in a trial of the OX40 agonist ivuxolimab. V usage is TRBV10-2 and J usage is TRBJ1-1; D not resolved. CDR3 coding DNA: TGCGCCAGCAGTGAGTCGATGCGACCTGAAGCTTTCTTT. This sequence encodes CASSESMRPEAFF.